The T cell receptor beta chain under discussion was sequenced for a study of blood T cells in healthy people across ages. A J-beta primer mix and a sample-barcoded 5' primer were used in a second PCR of about 7 to 12 cycles. One entry per CDR3 protein, called by TCRdb with MiXCR from the 5' RACE reads. The table lists hundreds of thousands of distinct CDR3 sequences, roughly three fifths of them singletons, with around 24% in the top ten. The CDR3 is 17 amino acids. Germline V lookup: CDR1 DFQATT, CDR2 SNEGSKA (reference sequence). Trimming cost V 4 bases and J 6 bases, with 27 bases left between them.

The sequencing input was blood. The rearrangement links TRBV20-1 to TRBJ1-2, with D uncertain. This receptor was obtained from a man aged 35-49 years in good health. The DNA for the CDR3 is TGCAGTGCTACGATGGGTCGGGGAGGGAGGAGGTCGGATGGCTACACCTTC. Translating gives CSATMGRGGRRSDGYTF.